This T cell receptor beta chain was recovered during a study of technical replicates of blood from several donors. Repertoires were generated with immunoSEQ multiplex PCR, while TCRdb's copy carries only in-frame clones and drops some. The top ten hold 0.3% to 0.35% of the sample, which has some 90,000 clones, around 95% seen once. This clone was seen a single time. The sample comprised T cells isolated from PBMCs. The TCR comes from a human donor in good health.

For the CDR3, the DNA is TGCAGCGTTGGGGGGGGGACTAGCTATGGCTACACCTTC. Amino acids: CSVGGGTSYGYTF. The J gene is TRBJ1-2, the V gene TRBV29-1, with D possibly being TRBD1 (5 bases). V was trimmed by 4 bases and J by 4 bases, leaving 13 bases between them. The CDR3 is 13 amino acids. From germline, CDR1 is SQVTM and CDR2 ANQGSEA. The variable domain in full, completed from reference TRBV29-1 and TRBJ1-2, reads SAVISQKPSRDICQRGTSLTIQCQVDSQVTMMFWYRQQPGQSLTLIATANQGSEATYESGFVIDKFPISRPNLTFSTLTVSNMSPEDSSIYLCSVGGGTSYGYTFGSGTRLTVV.